The 24 T cell receptor beta chains given below trace back to one sample, sequenced in a study of T cell repertoires in cytomegalovirus infection. Each CDR3 protein is one row after TCRdb ran MiXCR on the reads. Of roughly 500,000 distinct CDR3 sequences listed, 15% to 20% are singletons. Sequenced material: CD8+ T cells from PBMCs. The receptors derive from a human donor in good health (CMV status not recorded). Some clones in this sample may be carry-over from other donors' samples.

Ten or more counts support this clonotype. J is TRBJ2-7 and V is TRBV6-5; D gene uncertain. The CDR3 is made up of 14 amino acids. The V gene lost 0 bases and the J gene lost 3 bases, with 9 bases spanning the gap. CDR1 and CDR2 from the germline V gene are MNHEY and SVGAGI. This CDR3 is CASSYSSLYYEQYF. As DNA, the CDR3 is TGTGCCAGCAGTTACTCGAGTCTGTACTACGAGCAGTACTTC.

This clonotype has more than one count but fewer than ten. V usage is TRBV11-2 and J usage is TRBJ2-1; D gene ambiguous. Germline V gene data show CDR1 as SGHAT and CDR2 as FQNNGV. V dropped 3 bases and J dropped 5 bases, with 11 bases sitting between them. The CDR3 has 14 amino acids. The CDR3 is CASSFLAPHNEQFF. In DNA, the CDR3 is TGTGCCAGCAGCTTTTTGGCCCCCCACAATGAGCAGTTCTTC.

At least ten counts were recorded for this clonotype. The chain is built from TRBV6-6 and TRBJ1-2; D possibly corresponds to TRBD1 (5 bases). Germline CDR1 is MNHNY and CDR2 is SVGAGI (reference sequence). Trimming took off 6 bases at V and 3 bases at J, with 17 bases between the two ends. This CDR3 has 15 residues. CDR3 coding DNA: TGTGCCAGCAGCCCTTGGGACCGCCGAGACTATGGCTACACCTTC. This translates into CASSPWDRRDYGYTF.

CDR3 sequence: CASSALATQNEQFF. The CDR3 bases are TGTGCCAGCAGCGCTCTAGCGACGCAGAATGAGCAGTTCTTC. V usage is TRBV7-6 and J usage is TRBJ2-1, with D tentatively TRBD2 (6 bases). Germline CDR1 SGHVS, CDR2 FNYEAQ. The CDR3 is 14 residues long. The V gene lost 5 bases and the J gene lost 7 bases, with 15 bases spanning the gap.

V is TRBV14 and J is TRBJ1-2; D call uncertain. The V gene's germline CDR1 is SGHDN and CDR2 FVKESK. The ends were cut back, 4 bases at V and 6 bases at J, with 18 bases in the middle. CDR3 length equals 15 residues. CDR3 in amino acids: CASSPDQIVPDGYTF. For the CDR3, the DNA is TGTGCCAGCAGCCCGGACCAAATCGTCCCGGATGGCTACACCTTC. The whole variable domain, filled in from reference TRBV14 and TRBJ1-2, reads EAGVTQFPSHSVIEKGQTVTLRCDPISGHDNLYWYRRVMGKEIKFLLHFVKESKQDESGMPNNRFLAERTGGTYSTLKVQPAELEDSGVYFCASSPDQIVPDGYTFGSGTRLTVV.

With regard to this clonotype: As the CDR3 is not closed by the conserved phenylalanine or tryptophan, this likely results from a read error. The rearrangement joins TRBV6-8 to TRBJ1-3, with TRBD1 as a possible D gene (5 bases). Germline-derived CDR1 and CDR2 are MNHGY and SAAAGT. Trimming pared 2 bases from V and 0 bases from J, leaving 14 bases between. This CDR3 contains 17 residues. The CDR3 region has the DNA TGTGCCAGCAGTTACGGGGCCCCCGGCAGCTCTGGAAACACCATATATCTT. Translating gives CASSYGAPGSSGNTIYL.

The chain is built from TRBV20-1 and TRBJ2-7; TRBD1 matches 7 bases. Unmatched junction bases numbered 2, after V lost 0 bases and J lost 0 bases. Germline CDR1 DFQATT, CDR2 SNEGSKA (reference sequence). The CDR3 totals 14 residues. The CDR3 spells CSARDRDSSYEQYF. CDR3 nucleotide sequence: TGCAGTGCTAGAGACCGGGACAGCTCCTACGAGCAGTACTTC.

The chain employs TRBV30 and TRBJ2-2; D perhaps matches TRBD1 (6 bases). The V end lost 7 bases, the J end lost 4 bases, and 10 bases lay between the germline ends. This CDR3 has 12 residues. CDR1 and CDR2 from the germline V gene are GTSNPN and SVGIG (reference sequence). The CDR3 sequence is CAYVRGTGELFF. CDR3 coding DNA: TGTGCCTACGTCAGGGGCACCGGGGAGCTGTTTTTT.

As to this clonotype: The junction differs from germline at one of its ends, possibly a read error. The CDR3 loop reads CASSLVIRTSGPDTDTQIF. DNA for the CDR3: TGTGCCAGCAGCTTAGTGATCCGGACTAGCGGGCCAGACACAGATACGCAGATTTTT. This chain joins TRBV7-2 and TRBJ2-3; the match to TRBD2 covers 11 bases. The CDR3 length is 19 residues. Germline lookup yields CDR1 SGHTA and CDR2 FQGNSA.

The CDR3 DNA sequence: TGTGCCAGCAGCCCAAGGAGGGAGGGGGCCCGAAATGAGCAGTTCTTC. Amino acids: CASSPRREGARNEQFF. The gene calls are TRBV12-3 or TRBV12-4 and TRBJ2-1; D possibly uses TRBD1 or TRBD2 (7 bases each). The CDR3 sequence is 16 residues long. V dropped 6 bases and J dropped 7 bases, with 22 bases sitting between them.

This clonotype has at least ten counts. V gene TRBV7-9 combines with J gene TRBJ2-7; D ambiguous. V lost 3 bases to trimming and J lost 0 bases, with 6 bases between them. CDR3 length: 13 amino acids. Germline assignment: CDR1 SEHNR and CDR2 FQNEAQ (reference sequence). CDR3 residues: CASSFEPSYEQYF. The CDR3 nucleotides read TGTGCCAGCAGCTTTGAGCCCTCCTACGAGCAGTACTTC.

The chain recombines TRBV30 with TRBJ1-5; D uncertain. This CDR3 has 13 amino acids. The ends were cut back, 3 bases at V and 3 bases at J, with 9 bases in the middle. Germline V gives CDR1 GTSNPN, CDR2 SVGIG (reference sequence). The CDR3 bases are TGTGCCTGGAGAAGGCTGGACAATCAGCCCCAGCATTTT. It codes for CAWRRLDNQPQHF.

This clonotype came up a few times. This chain uses TRBV14 with TRBJ2-7; no reliable D call. This CDR3 is built from 14 residues. V was trimmed by 4 bases and J by 7 bases, leaving 17 bases between them. Germline assignment: CDR1 SGHDN and CDR2 FVKESK. The CDR3, as DNA: TGTGCCAGCAGCCTAAAGGGATTCCAATTGGAGCAGTACTTC. It specifies CASSLKGFQLEQYF.

This clonotype appeared many times. The chain recombines TRBV7-6 with TRBJ2-3; no clear D. Germline-derived CDR1 and CDR2 are SGHVS and FNYEAQ. CDR3 length: 14 residues. The ends were cut back, 2 bases at V and 3 bases at J, with 9 bases in the middle. Written as DNA, the CDR3 is TGTGCCAGCAGCTTAAGGGTTGGAACAGATACGCAGTATTTT. Amino acid sequence: CASSLRVGTDTQYF. Combining the CDR3 with reference TRBV7-6 and TRBJ2-3 gives the whole variable domain GAGVSQSPRYKVTKRGQDVALRCDPISGHVSLYWYRQALGQGPEFLTYFNYEAQQDKSGLPNDRFSAERPEGSISTLTIQRTEQRDSAMYRCASSLRVGTDTQYFGPGTRLTVL.

Note on this clonotype: One junction end disagrees with the germline gene, perhaps due to a read error. The V gene is TRBV6-6, the J gene TRBJ1-1; maybe TRBD1 (5 bases). This CDR3 comprises 18 residues. Looked up from germline, CDR1 is MNHNY and CDR2 is SVGAGI (reference sequence). The CDR3 sequence is CASSYRTWPTTTNTEAFF. In DNA form, the CDR3 reads TGTGCCAGCAGTTACCGGACATGGCCCACCACCACGAACACGGAAGCTTTCTTT.

The rearrangement uses TRBV27 and TRBJ2-3; tentative D call: TRBD2 (5 bases). The CDR3 contains 14 residues. Germline CDR1 MNHEY, CDR2 SMNVEV (reference sequence). The germline V and J ends were trimmed by 5 bases and 5 bases, with 14 bases remaining between them. CDR3 region: CASSLTRAGDTQYF. For the CDR3, the DNA is TGTGCCAGCAGTCTTACTCGGGCGGGAGATACGCAGTATTTT.

A note on this clonotype: Given the absence of the conserved phenylalanine or tryptophan at the CDR3 end, a read error is likely. The J gene is TRBJ2-7, the V gene TRBV6-2 or TRBV6-3; tentative D call: TRBD2 (6 bases). Trimming left V 5 bases short and J 4 bases short, with 15 bases between. Germline V lookup: CDR1 MNHEY, CDR2 SVGEGT. The CDR3 spans 14 residues. The CDR3 DNA follows: TGTGCCAGCAGTACCGCGGGACGGATTTACGAGCAGTACTTA. Protein product: CASSTAGRIYEQYL.

The rearrangement uses TRBV7-9 and TRBJ2-1; weak D call: TRBD2 (7 bases). Germline V gene data show CDR1 as SEHNR and CDR2 as FQNEAQ (reference sequence). V was pared by 5 bases and J by 2 bases, with 19 bases between. This CDR3 contains 17 residues. The DNA of the CDR3 is TGTGCCAGCAGCCGGGGGGCGGGGACGCCCCCCTACAATGAGCAGTTCTTC. The encoded protein is CASSRGAGTPPYNEQFF.

CDR3 in amino acids: CASSSHGGESPYTEAFF. The CDR3 DNA reads TGTGCCAGCAGCTCCCACGGGGGGGAGTCGCCGTACACTGAAGCTTTCTTT. This chain joins TRBV13 and TRBJ1-1, with TRBD1 as a possible D gene (5 bases). The CDR3 has 17 amino acids. V was clipped by 4 bases and J by 3 bases, with 21 bases between them. Germline V CDR1 and CDR2: PRHDT, FYEKMQ (reference sequence).

This clonotype was picked up many times. The rearrangement links TRBV11-3 to TRBJ2-1; D gene uncertain. V lost 5 bases and J lost 5, with 7 bases in between. The CDR3 has 12 amino acids. Looked up from germline, CDR1 is SGHNT and CDR2 is YENEEA. The CDR3 bases are TGTGCCAGCAGCGGATGGGACAATGAGCAGTTCTTC. This codes for CASSGWDNEQFF.

This clonotype was counted between two and nine times. The genes are TRBV20-1 and TRBJ2-3; 8 bases agree with TRBD2. V shed 6 bases and J 4 bases; nucleotides not matched to a gene: 15. CDR3 length equals 16 residues. CDR1 and CDR2 from the germline V gene are DFQATT and SNEGSKA (reference sequence). Here the CDR3 reads CSAQPGGALSADTQYF. The CDR3 nucleotides are TGCAGTGCGCAGCCCGGGGGGGCTCTTTCAGCAGATACGCAGTATTTT.

This clonotype was recorded at least ten times. The V gene is TRBV2, the J gene TRBJ1-5; 8 nucleotides line up with TRBD1. J gave up 2 bases and V 6 bases, and 9 bases lay outside the gene matches. Germline CDR1 and CDR2: SNHLY and FYNNEI. The CDR3 spans 16 residues. The CDR3 nucleotides read TGTGCCAGCAGGGCAGGACAGGGAGACCGCAATCAGCCCCAGCATTTT. Translating gives CASRAGQGDRNQPQHF. Together with reference TRBV2 and TRBJ1-5, the CDR3 gives the full variable domain: EPEVTQTPSHQVTQMGQEVILRCVPISNHLYFYWYRQILGQKVEFLVSFYNNEISEKSEIFDDQFSVERPDGSNFTLKIRSTKLEDSAMYFCASRAGQGDRNQPQHFGDGTRLSIL.

This clonotype was counted ten times or more. This rearrangement joins TRBV6-1 to TRBJ1-5, with no clear D. Looked up from germline, CDR1 is MNHNS and CDR2 is SASEGT. This CDR3 is built from 14 residues. The ends were cut back, 5 bases at V and 0 bases at J, with 8 bases in the middle. This CDR3 is CASSPRNSNQPQHF. CDR3 nucleotides: TGTGCCAGCAGTCCACGGAATAGCAATCAGCCCCAGCATTTT.

This chain connects TRBV27 to TRBJ2-1; 12 bases line up with TRBD2. CDR1 MNHEY and CDR2 SMNVEV come from the germline V gene (reference sequence). The ends lost 7 bases at V and 0 bases at J; junction bases unmatched: 10. The length of the CDR3 is 18 residues. The CDR3 DNA is TGTGCCAGCATGACTAGCGGGAGTTCCCGAAGCTCCTACAATGAGCAGTTCTTC. Its protein product is CASMTSGSSRSSYNEQFF.